Following are 28 T cell receptor beta chains from one sample sequenced in a study of identical twins. TCRdb passed the 5' RACE reads through MiXCR, listing each CDR3 protein once. The sample consists of around 230,000 distinct CDR3 sequences, around a tenth of them appearing once. Material for sequencing was memory (CD45RO+) T cells sorted from blood. Receptor source: a woman younger than 30 in good health.

The V and J genes are TRBV20-1 and TRBJ1-2, with 7 bases that match TRBD1. The trim removed 4 bases at V and 4 bases at J, leaving 3 bases unmatched. The CDR3 is 12 amino acids. CDR1 is DFQATT, CDR2 SNEGSKA, per germline (reference sequence). The CDR3 DNA sequence: TGCAGTGCTAAGGCAGGGGGCTATGGCTACACCTTC. It codes for CSAKAGGYGYTF.

This clonotype came up a few times. This chain connects TRBV27 to TRBJ1-1; 7 bases line up with TRBD1. The CDR3 consists of 16 residues. Germline V gene sequence: CDR1 MNHEY, CDR2 SMNVEV (reference sequence). V was clipped by 5 bases and J by 0 bases; unmatched bases: 9. The CDR3 loop reads CASSQRTGYMNTEAFF. CDR3 in DNA: TGTGCCAGCAGTCAGCGGACAGGATACATGAACACTGAAGCTTTCTTT.

This clonotype was counted at least ten times. The chain joins TRBV10-2 to TRBJ2-1, with 8 positions matching TRBD2. Losses at the gene ends were 2 bases for V and 7 bases for J; bases not matched to a gene: 4. The germline gives CDR1 WSHSY, CDR2 SAAADI. The CDR3 runs to 14 residues. The CDR3 nucleotides read TGCGCCAGCAGTGAGATAGCGGGGCAGAATGAGCAGTTCTTC. Its translation is CASSEIAGQNEQFF.

This clonotype was found many times. The chain recombines TRBV7-2 with TRBJ1-2; D uncertain. The germline V gene encodes CDR1 SGHTA and CDR2 FQGNSA. The ends were cut back, 5 bases at V and 0 bases at J, with 7 bases in the middle. The CDR3 spans 13 residues. The CDR3 loop is CASSPKPNYGYTF. CDR3 sequence (DNA): TGTGCCAGCAGCCCTAAACCTAACTATGGCTACACCTTC.

The table lists this clonotype with a few counts. CDR3 amino acids: CASSSRSGNTDTQYF. The CDR3 DNA is TGTGCCAGCAGCTCGAGGTCGGGGAACACAGATACGCAGTATTTT. The genes are TRBV11-2 and TRBJ2-3; weak D call: TRBD2 (5 bases). Germline CDR1 reads SGHAT; CDR2 reads FQNNGV. This CDR3 is built from 15 residues. V was pared by 4 bases and J by 2 bases, with 13 bases between.

This clonotype was detected many times. The chain has TRBV29-1 and TRBJ2-1; 8 nucleotides agree with TRBD2. Germline CDR1 reads SQVTM; CDR2 reads ANQGSEA. V trimming: 3 bases; J trimming: 9 bases; junction bases outside the gene matches: 10. The CDR3 runs to 14 residues. The CDR3 region is CSVDRTGGDGEQFF. Written as DNA, the CDR3 is TGCAGCGTTGACAGAACCGGGGGGGACGGTGAGCAGTTCTTC.

The table lists this clonotype with a few counts. The chain employs TRBV20-1 and TRBJ1-5; 8 nucleotides align to TRBD1. CDR3 length equals 15 residues. Germline CDR1 and CDR2: DFQATT and SNEGSKA (reference sequence). The V segment lost 6 bases and the J segment 2 bases; nucleotides outside the gene matches: 9. The CDR3 sequence is CSARAGGAGNQPQHF. As DNA, the CDR3 is TGCAGTGCCCGGGCAGGGGGCGCTGGCAATCAGCCCCAGCATTTT.

This clonotype was counted between two and nine times. The chain uses TRBV12-3 or TRBV12-4 and TRBJ1-1; no clear D. V gave up 2 bases and J gave up 2 bases, with 9 bases separating them. The CDR3 runs to 14 residues. The CDR3: CASSLQFLNTEAFF. The CDR3 nucleotides read TGTGCCAGCAGTTTACAGTTCCTTAACACTGAAGCTTTCTTT.

The CDR3: CASRVGGANYEQYF. The CDR3 DNA reads TGCGCCAGCAGGGTCGGTGGAGCAAACTACGAGCAGTACTTC. V is TRBV5-1 and J is TRBJ2-7; D is unresolved. The V gene lost 5 bases and the J gene lost 3 bases, with 15 bases spanning the gap. This CDR3 is 14 amino acids long. Germline assignment: CDR1 SGHRS and CDR2 YFSETQ.

This clonotype has more than one count but fewer than ten. This chain connects TRBV18 to TRBJ2-1; D remains unclear. The V and J ends lost 3 bases and 7 bases respectively, with 13 bases between them. CDR3 length equals 14 residues. Germline V CDR1 and CDR2: KGHSH, LQKENI. DNA for the CDR3: TGTGCCAGCTCACCCGGCTTAAGCGAAAATGAGCAGTTCTTC. Protein: CASSPGLSENEQFF. Together with reference TRBV18 and TRBJ2-1, the CDR3 gives the full variable domain: NAGVMQNPRHLVRRRGQEARLRCSPMKGHSHVYWYRQLPEEGLKFMVYLQKENIIDESGMPKERFSAEFPKEGPSILRIQQVVRGDSAAYFCASSPGLSENEQFFGPGTRLTVL.

The chain uses TRBV11-2 and TRBJ2-7; D may be TRBD2 (5 bases). Germline CDR1 reads SGHAT; CDR2 reads FQNNGV. The CDR3 is 14 residues long. Trimming stripped 5 bases from V and 4 bases from J, with 15 bases between. The CDR3 region is CASSPRVSEYEQYF. The CDR3 DNA is TGTGCCAGCAGCCCGAGGGTTAGCGAATACGAGCAGTACTTC.

At least ten counts were recorded for this clonotype. The rearrangement joins TRBV2 to TRBJ1-3; 7 bases fit TRBD1. CDR3 size: 15 residues. V lost 7 bases and J lost 0; bases outside the gene matches: 6. Germline V CDR1 and CDR2: SNHLY, FYNNEI. CDR3 in DNA: TGTGCCAGCAAGGACAGGTCCTTCTCTGGAAACACCATATATTTT. Protein sequence: CASKDRSFSGNTIYF.

The rearrangement joins TRBV20-1 to TRBJ2-5, with TRBD2 matching over 12 bases. CDR3 length: 14 residues. Germline V gene sequence: CDR1 DFQATT, CDR2 SNEGSKA (reference sequence). J was trimmed by 4 bases and V by 3 bases; bases with no gene match: 3. The CDR3 DNA is TGCAGTGCTAGCCTAGCGGGGGGGGGAGAGACCCAGTACTTC. Protein sequence: CSASLAGGGETQYF.

This clonotype was seen more than once but under ten times. The gene calls are TRBV18 and TRBJ2-7; tentative D call: TRBD1 (6 bases). The V and J ends lost 3 bases and 4 bases respectively, with 13 bases between them. Germline CDR1 reads KGHSH; CDR2 reads LQKENI. The CDR3 contains 14 residues. The CDR3 protein is CASSPREQGYEQYF. The DNA of the CDR3 is TGTGCCAGCTCACCCAGAGAACAGGGATACGAGCAGTACTTC.

The V and J genes are TRBV2 and TRBJ1-2; D gene uncertain. This CDR3 contains 12 residues. CDR1 is SNHLY, CDR2 FYNNEI, per germline. V gave up 7 bases and J gave up 4 bases, with 10 bases separating them. The CDR3 bases are TGTGCCAGCATATCGTACACCTATGGCTACACCTTC. Its protein is CASISYTYGYTF.

This clonotype was observed at least ten times. The chain is built from TRBV5-1 and TRBJ1-4; 7 bases match TRBD1. The CDR3 sequence is 13 residues long. Germline values: CDR1 SGHRS, CDR2 YFSETQ. Trimming took 5 bases from V and 8 from J; bases not matched to a gene: 6. This chain's CDR3 is CASRDQGGEKLFF. The CDR3 region has the DNA TGCGCCAGCAGAGATCAGGGGGGCGAAAAACTGTTTTTT.

This clonotype was seen ten or more times. The chain recombines TRBV5-1 with TRBJ1-1; 10 nucleotides agree with TRBD1. Germline CDR1 SGHRS, CDR2 YFSETQ. The CDR3 spans 14 residues. V gave up 3 bases and J gave up 1 base; unmatched junction bases: 0. The CDR3 is CASSWTGGNTEAFF. In DNA, the CDR3 is TGCGCCAGCAGCTGGACAGGGGGGAACACTGAAGCTTTCTTT.

The J gene is TRBJ2-3, the V gene TRBV20-1; 8 bases line up with TRBD1. This CDR3 region has 14 residues. Germline-derived CDR1 and CDR2 are DFQATT and SNEGSKA (reference sequence). The J segment lost 2 bases and the V segment lost 2 bases, leaving 3 bases of the junction unmatched. The CDR3 DNA reads as TGCAGTGCTAGAACGGACAGGGACACAGATACGCAGTATTTT. Protein: CSARTDRDTDTQYF.

The sample holds many counts of this clonotype. V gene TRBV20-1 combines with J gene TRBJ1-2, with TRBD1 identical over 7 bases. The J segment lost 3 bases and the V segment lost 3 bases, leaving 7 bases of the junction unmatched. Germline V CDR1 and CDR2: DFQATT, SNEGSKA (reference sequence). The CDR3 is 14 amino acids. The CDR3 DNA reads TGCAGTGCTAGGGGGGGGACAGCGTACTATGGCTACACCTTC. This codes for CSARGGTAYYGYTF.

This clonotype was observed a handful of times. V gene TRBV5-1 combines with J gene TRBJ2-1; the D is unclear. V was shortened by 6 bases and J by 7 bases, with 17 bases between the two germline ends. This CDR3 has 14 residues. CDR1 SGHRS and CDR2 YFSETQ come from the germline V gene. CDR3 in DNA: TGCGCCAGCACAATAACTGTAGCCGCGAATGAGCAGTTCTTC. Residues: CASTITVAANEQFF.

This clonotype was recorded a few times. The chain uses TRBV5-1 and TRBJ2-1, with D perhaps matching TRBD1 or TRBD2 (6 bases each). The CDR3 totals 13 residues. From germline, CDR1 is SGHRS and CDR2 YFSETQ. Trimming stripped 4 bases from V and 9 bases from J, with 14 bases between. DNA of the CDR3: TGCGCCAGCAGCCTTGACAGGCGGGGTGAGCAGTTCTTC. Translated, it gives CASSLDRRGEQFF.

In its sample, this clonotype was seen a few times. The rearrangement links TRBV6-5 to TRBJ1-2; D is perhaps TRBD1 (5 bases). The CDR3 runs 14 residues. Trimming shortened V by 6 bases and J by 4 bases, and 15 bases separated the two germline ends. Germline lookup yields CDR1 MNHEY and CDR2 SVGAGI. CDR3 bases: TGTGCCAGCAGGGGGACCCGGGACCGCTATGGCTACACCTTC. Its protein is CASRGTRDRYGYTF.

The rearrangement uses TRBV19 and TRBJ1-1, with D unresolved. The length of the CDR3 is 16 residues. Germline V lookup: CDR1 LNHDA, CDR2 SQIVND (reference sequence). V was cut by 2 bases and J by 0 bases, with 13 bases left in between. CDR3 sequence: CASSIYGRTMNTEAFF. The CDR3 bases are TGTGCCAGTAGTATATACGGACGGACCATGAACACTGAAGCTTTCTTT.

A word on this clonotype: With a much larger clone just one base away, this may be a read error. This chain uses TRBV5-1 with TRBJ2-7, with D possibly TRBD1 on 6 matching bases. This CDR3 comprises 16 residues. The germline V gene has CDR1 SGHRS and CDR2 YFSETQ. The CDR3 sequence: CASSSSTGLPVYEQHF. CDR3 DNA: TGCGCCAGCAGCTCATCTACAGGGCTACCTGTTTACGAGCAGCACTTC.

This clonotype came up many times. The DNA is omitted, as the CDR3 cannot be located on it reliably, and the CDR3 follows TCRdb's listing. V and J are TRBV19 and TRBJ2-7; the table's D call, TRBD1, was not checked against the DNA. Germline lookup yields CDR1 LNHDA and CDR2 SQIVND (reference sequence). Both ends counted, the CDR3 spans 15 residues. CDR3 protein: CASSIFGPGSYEQYF.

The chain employs TRBV9 and TRBJ2-1; no firm D call. The CDR3 is 15 residues long. Germline CDR1 is SGDLS and CDR2 is YYNGEE. Trimming left V 3 bases short and J 0 bases short, with 10 bases between. The CDR3 is CASSESNGSYNEQFF. Written as DNA, the CDR3 is TGTGCCAGCAGCGAGTCCAATGGCTCCTACAATGAGCAGTTCTTC. The complete variable domain, with remaining parts taken from reference TRBV9 and TRBJ2-1, reads DSGVTQTPKHLITATGQRVTLRCSPRSGDLSVYWYQQSLDQGLQFLIQYYNGEERAKGNILERFSAQQFPDLHSELNLSSLELGDSALYFCASSESNGSYNEQFFGPGTRLTVL.

This clonotype occurred a few times. This chain uses TRBV5-6 with TRBJ1-2, with D unclear. V was pared by 6 bases and J by 8 bases, with 26 bases between. From germline, CDR1 is SGHDT and CDR2 YYEEEE. This CDR3 is 16 amino acids long. The CDR3 loop is CASITTAGTRVQGYTF. The CDR3 nucleotides read TGTGCCAGCATCACAACTGCTGGCACCCGGGTACAAGGCTACACCTTC.

The chain combines TRBV9 with TRBJ2-1, with D unresolved. Germline lookup yields CDR1 SGDLS and CDR2 YYNGEE. CDR3 length equals 15 residues. Trimming removed 0 bases at V and 7 bases at J, with 14 bases between. Written as DNA, the CDR3 is TGTGCCAGCAGCGTAGCCGGGTTGGTGAGGAATGAGCAGTTCTTC. It encodes CASSVAGLVRNEQFF.